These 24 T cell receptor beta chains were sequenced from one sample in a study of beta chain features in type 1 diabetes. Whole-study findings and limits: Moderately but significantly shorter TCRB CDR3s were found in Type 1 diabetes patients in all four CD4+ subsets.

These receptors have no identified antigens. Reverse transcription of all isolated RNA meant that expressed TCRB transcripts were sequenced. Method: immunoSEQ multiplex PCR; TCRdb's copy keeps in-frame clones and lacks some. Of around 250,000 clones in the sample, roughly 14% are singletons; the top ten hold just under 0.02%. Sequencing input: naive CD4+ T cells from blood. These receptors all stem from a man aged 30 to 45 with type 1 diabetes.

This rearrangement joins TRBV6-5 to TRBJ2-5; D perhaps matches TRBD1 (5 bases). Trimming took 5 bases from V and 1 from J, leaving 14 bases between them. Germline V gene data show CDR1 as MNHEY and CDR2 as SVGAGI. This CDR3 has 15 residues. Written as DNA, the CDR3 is TGTGCCAGCAGTCCAGGGCCCTACCCCCAAGAGACCCAGTACTTC. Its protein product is CASSPGPYPQETQYF.

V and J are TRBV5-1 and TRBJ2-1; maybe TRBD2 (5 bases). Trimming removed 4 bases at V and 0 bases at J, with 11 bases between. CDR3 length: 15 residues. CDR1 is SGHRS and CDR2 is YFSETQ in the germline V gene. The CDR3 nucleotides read TGCGCCAGCAGCCCGAGCGGAGCCTCCTACAATGAGCAGTTCTTC. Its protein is CASSPSGASYNEQFF. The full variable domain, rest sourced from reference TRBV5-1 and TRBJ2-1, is KAGVTQTPRYLIKTRGQQVTLSCSPISGHRSVSWYQQTPGQGLQFLFEYFSETQRNKGNFPGRFSGRQFSNSRSEMNVSTLELGDSALYLCASSPSGASYNEQFFGPGTRLTVL.

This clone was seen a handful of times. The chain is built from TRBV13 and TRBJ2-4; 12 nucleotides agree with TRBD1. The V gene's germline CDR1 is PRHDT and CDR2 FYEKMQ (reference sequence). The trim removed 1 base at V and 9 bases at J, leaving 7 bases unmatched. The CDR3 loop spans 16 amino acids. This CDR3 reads CASSLEGGQGAGIQYF. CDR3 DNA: TGTGCCAGCAGCTTAGAGGGGGGACAGGGGGCAGGCATTCAGTACTTC.

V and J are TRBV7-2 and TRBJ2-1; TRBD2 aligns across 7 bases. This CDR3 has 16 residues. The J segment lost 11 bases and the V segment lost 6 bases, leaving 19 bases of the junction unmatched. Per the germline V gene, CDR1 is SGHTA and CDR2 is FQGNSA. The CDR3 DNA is TGTGCCAGCAGGAATGGGGGGAGGGCAGGCCGAAACCAGCAGTTCTTC. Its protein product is CASRNGGRAGRNQQFF.

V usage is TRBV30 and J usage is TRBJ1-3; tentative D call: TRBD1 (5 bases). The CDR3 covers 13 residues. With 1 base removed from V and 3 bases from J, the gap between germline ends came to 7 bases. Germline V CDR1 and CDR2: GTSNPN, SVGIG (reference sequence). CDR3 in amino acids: CAWSGGDGNTIYF. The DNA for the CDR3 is TGTGCCTGGAGTGGGGGCGATGGAAACACCATATATTTT.

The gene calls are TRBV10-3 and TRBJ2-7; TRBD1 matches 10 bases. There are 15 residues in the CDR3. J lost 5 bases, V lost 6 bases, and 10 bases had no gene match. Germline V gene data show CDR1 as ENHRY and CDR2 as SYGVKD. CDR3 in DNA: TGTGCCATCAGGGGACAGGGGCAGGGGGCCGACGAGCAGTACTTC. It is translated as CAIRGQGQGADEQYF.

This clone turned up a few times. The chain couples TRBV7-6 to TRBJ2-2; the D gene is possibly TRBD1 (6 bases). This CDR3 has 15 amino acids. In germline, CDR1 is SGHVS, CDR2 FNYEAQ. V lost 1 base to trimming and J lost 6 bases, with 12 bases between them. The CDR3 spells CASSLGTAEAGELFF. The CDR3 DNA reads TGTGCCAGCAGCTTAGGGACAGCCGAAGCCGGGGAGCTGTTTTTT.

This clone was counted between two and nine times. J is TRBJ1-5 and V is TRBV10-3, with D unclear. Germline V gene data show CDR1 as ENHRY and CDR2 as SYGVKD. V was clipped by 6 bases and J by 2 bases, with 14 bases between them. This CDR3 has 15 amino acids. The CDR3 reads CAISMDGVGNQPQHF. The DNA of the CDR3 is TGTGCCATCAGCATGGACGGGGTGGGCAATCAGCCCCAGCATTTT.

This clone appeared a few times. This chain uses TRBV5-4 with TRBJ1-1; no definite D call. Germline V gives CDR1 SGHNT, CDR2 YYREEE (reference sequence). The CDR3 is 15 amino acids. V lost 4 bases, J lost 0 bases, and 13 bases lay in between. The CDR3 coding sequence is TGTGCCAGCAGCCTGAACGGGTTTCTGAACACTGAAGCTTTCTTT. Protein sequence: CASSLNGFLNTEAFF.

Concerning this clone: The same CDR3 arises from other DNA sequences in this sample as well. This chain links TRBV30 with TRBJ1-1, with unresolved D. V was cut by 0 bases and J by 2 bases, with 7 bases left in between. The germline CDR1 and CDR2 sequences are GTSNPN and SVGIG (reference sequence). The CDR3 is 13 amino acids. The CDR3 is CAWSVRGNTEAFF. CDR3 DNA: TGTGCCTGGAGTGTCCGCGGAAACACTGAAGCTTTCTTT.

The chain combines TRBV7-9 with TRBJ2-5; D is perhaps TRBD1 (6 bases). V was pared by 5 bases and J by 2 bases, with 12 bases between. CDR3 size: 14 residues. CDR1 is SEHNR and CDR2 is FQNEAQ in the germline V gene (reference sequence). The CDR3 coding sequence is TGTGCCAGCAGCCACTGGACAGTTCAAGAGACCCAGTACTTC. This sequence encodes CASSHWTVQETQYF.

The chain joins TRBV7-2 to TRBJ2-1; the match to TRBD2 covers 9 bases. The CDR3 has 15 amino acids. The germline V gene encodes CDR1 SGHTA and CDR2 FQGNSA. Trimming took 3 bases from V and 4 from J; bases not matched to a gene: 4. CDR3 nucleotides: TGTGCCAGCAGCTTCTTAGCGGGGGAATACAATGAGCAGTTCTTC. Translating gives CASSFLAGEYNEQFF.

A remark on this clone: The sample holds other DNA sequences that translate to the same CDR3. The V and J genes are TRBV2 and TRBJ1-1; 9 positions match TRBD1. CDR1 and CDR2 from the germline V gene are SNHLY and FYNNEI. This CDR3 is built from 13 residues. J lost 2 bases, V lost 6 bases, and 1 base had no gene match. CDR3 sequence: CASRGQGNTEAFF. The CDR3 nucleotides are TGTGCCAGCAGGGGACAGGGAAACACTGAAGCTTTCTTT.

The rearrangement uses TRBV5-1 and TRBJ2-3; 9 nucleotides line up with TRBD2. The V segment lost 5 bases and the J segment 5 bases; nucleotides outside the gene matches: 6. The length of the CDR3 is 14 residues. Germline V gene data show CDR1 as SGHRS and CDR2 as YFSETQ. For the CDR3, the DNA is TGCGCCAGCAGTCCTAGCGGGGCGGAAGATACGCAGTATTTT. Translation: CASSPSGAEDTQYF.

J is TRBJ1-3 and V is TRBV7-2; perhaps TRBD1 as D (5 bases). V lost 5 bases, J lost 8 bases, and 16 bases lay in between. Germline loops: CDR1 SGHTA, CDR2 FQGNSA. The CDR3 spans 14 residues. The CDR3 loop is CASSAGGSRYTIYF. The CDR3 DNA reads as TGTGCCAGCAGCGCTGGGGGGTCTCGCTACACCATATATTTT.

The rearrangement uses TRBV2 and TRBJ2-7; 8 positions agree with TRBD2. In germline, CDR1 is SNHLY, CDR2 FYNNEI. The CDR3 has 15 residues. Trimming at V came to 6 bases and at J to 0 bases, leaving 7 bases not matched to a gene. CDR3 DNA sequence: TGTGCCAGCAGCCGTAGCGGGGAGAGCTCCTACGAGCAGTACTTC. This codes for CASSRSGESSYEQYF. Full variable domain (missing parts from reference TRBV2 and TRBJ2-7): EPEVTQTPSHQVTQMGQEVILRCVPISNHLYFYWYRQILGQKVEFLVSFYNNEISEKSEIFDDQFSVERPDGSNFTLKIRSTKLEDSAMYFCASSRSGESSYEQYFGPGTRLTVT.

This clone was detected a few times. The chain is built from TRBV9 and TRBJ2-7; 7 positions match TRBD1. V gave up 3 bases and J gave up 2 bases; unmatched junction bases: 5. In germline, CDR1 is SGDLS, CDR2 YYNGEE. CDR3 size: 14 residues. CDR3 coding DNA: TGTGCCAGCAGCGAGCCGGGACAGCCCTACGAGCAGTACTTC. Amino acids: CASSEPGQPYEQYF.

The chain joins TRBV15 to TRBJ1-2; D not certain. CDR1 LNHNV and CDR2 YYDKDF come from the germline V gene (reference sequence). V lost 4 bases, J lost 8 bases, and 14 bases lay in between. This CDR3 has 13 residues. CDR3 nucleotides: TGTGCCACCAGCAAAATGCCCCCAGGAGGCTACACCTTC. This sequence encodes CATSKMPPGGYTF.

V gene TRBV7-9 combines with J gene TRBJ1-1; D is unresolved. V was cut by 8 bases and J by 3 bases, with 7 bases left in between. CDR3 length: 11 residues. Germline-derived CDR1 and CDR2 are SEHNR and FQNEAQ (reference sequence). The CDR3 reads CASRPYTEAFF. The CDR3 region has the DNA TGTGCCAGCCGTCCTTACACTGAAGCTTTCTTT.

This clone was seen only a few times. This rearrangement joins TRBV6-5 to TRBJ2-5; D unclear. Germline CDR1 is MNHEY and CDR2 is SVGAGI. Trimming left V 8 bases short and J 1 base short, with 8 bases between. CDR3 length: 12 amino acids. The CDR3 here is CASSHLQETQYF. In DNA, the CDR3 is TGTGCCAGCTCACACCTCCAAGAGACCCAGTACTTC.

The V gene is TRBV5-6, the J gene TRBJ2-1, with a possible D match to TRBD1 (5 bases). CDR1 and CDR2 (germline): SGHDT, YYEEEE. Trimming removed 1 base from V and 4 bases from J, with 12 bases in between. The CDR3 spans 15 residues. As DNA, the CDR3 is TGTGCCAGCAGCTTGAGGGCAGGGAAATACAATGAGCAGTTCTTC. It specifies CASSLRAGKYNEQFF. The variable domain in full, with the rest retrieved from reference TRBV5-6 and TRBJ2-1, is DAGVTQSPTHLIKTRGQQVTLRCSPKSGHDTVSWYQQALGQGPQFIFQYYEEEERQRGNFPDRFSGHQFPNYSSELNVNALLLGDSALYLCASSLRAGKYNEQFFGPGTRLTVL.

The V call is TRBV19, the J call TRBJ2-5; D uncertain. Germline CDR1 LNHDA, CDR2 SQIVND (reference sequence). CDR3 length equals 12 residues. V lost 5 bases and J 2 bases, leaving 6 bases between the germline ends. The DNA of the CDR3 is TGTGCCAGTAGTGCTCAGCAAGAGACCCAGTACTTC. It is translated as CASSAQQETQYF.

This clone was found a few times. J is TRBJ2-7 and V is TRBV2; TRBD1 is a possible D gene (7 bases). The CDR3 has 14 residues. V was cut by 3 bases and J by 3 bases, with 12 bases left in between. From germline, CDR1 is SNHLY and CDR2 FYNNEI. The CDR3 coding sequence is TGTGCCAGCAGTGAGGCGGGACAGAACTACGAGCAGTACTTC. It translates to CASSEAGQNYEQYF.

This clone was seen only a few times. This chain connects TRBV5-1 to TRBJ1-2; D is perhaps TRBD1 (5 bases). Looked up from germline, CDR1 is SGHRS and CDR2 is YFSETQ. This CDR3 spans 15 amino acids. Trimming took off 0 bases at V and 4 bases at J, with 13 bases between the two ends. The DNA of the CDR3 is TGCGCCAGCAGCTTGGATACCGGCCAGGGCTATGGCTACACCTTC. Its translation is CASSLDTGQGYGYTF.